This TCR beta chain was recorded in a study of T cell clones after liver transplantation. On the study more broadly: Post-transplant blood was tracked for graft-donor-reactive T cell clones identified in a pre-transplant mixed lymphocyte reaction. Draws occurred before transplant, before withdrawal, and after complete or failed withdrawal. Study conclusions and caveats: Rather than being deleted, graft donor-reactive T cells may have moved into the graft.

CD3+CD4+ and CD3+CD8+ cells were FACS-sorted from thawed unstimulated PBMCs. The CDR3 is 14 residues long. Germline V gives CDR1 MNHEY, CDR2 SMNVEV (reference sequence). Trimming stripped 6 bases from V and 4 bases from J, with 12 bases between. Notes on this clone: Its antigen is undetermined.

Using immunoSEQ multiplex PCR, the repertoire was profiled, and TCRdb retains in-frame clones only, with some absent. The sample yields around 30,000 clones, around 94% seen once. The source of this sequence is a human patient who received a liver transplant. Some of the T cells may derive from the graft donor. Sequencing used CD8+ T cells from blood, obtained 12 months after liver transplant. The chain has TRBV27 and TRBJ1-4; D may be TRBD1 (6 bases). This CDR3 is CASSQGQFNEKLFF. The CDR3 DNA sequence: TGTGCCAGCAGCCAGGGGCAGTTTAATGAAAAACTGTTTTTT.